In this sample, the clone carrying this TCR beta chain turned up many times. One junction end disagrees with the germline gene, perhaps due to a read error. The read stops 3 residues short of the end of the CDR3; the missing end is completed from the germline J gene. The CDR3 consists of 16 residues. The germline V gene has CDR1 MNHEY and CDR2 SVGEGT. The data originate from a study of T cell clonality in common variable immunodeficiency. The table came from immunoSEQ multiplex PCR; TCRdb's copy has only in-frame clones and leaves some out. The sample includes 40,000 to 45,000 clones, none of them occurring once.

Sequencing was performed on peripheral blood mononuclear cells. The sequence derives from a person aged 18-70 years in good health. The chain employs TRBV6-2 or TRBV6-3 and TRBJ1-2; D possibly corresponds to TRBD1 (6 bases). CDR3 residues: CAGSYPAGVIYEGYTF. The covered CDR3 bases are TGTGCCGGCAGTTATCCCGCAGGGGTGATCTATGAGGGC.